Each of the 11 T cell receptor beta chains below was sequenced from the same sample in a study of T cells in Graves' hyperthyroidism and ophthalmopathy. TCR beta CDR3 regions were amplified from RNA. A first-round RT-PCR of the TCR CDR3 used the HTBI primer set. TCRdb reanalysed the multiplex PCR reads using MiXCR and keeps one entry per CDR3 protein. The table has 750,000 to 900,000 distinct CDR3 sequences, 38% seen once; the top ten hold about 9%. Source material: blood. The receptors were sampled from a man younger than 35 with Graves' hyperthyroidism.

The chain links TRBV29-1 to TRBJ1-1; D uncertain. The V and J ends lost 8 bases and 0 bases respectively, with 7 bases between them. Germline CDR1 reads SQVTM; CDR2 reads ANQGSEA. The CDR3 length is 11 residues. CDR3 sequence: CSPRLNTEAFF. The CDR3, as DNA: TGCAGCCCCCGCCTGAACACTGAAGCTTTCTTT.

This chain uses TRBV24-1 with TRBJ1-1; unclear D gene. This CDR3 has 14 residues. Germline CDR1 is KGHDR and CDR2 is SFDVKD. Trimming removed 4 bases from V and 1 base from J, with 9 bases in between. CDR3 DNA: TGTGCCACCAGTGAGTGGACGGAGAACACTGAAGCTTTCTTT. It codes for CATSEWTENTEAFF.

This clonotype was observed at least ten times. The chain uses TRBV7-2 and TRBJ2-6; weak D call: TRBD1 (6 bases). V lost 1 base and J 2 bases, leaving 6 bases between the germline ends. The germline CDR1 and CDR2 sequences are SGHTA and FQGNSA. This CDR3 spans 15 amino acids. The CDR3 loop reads CASSLGGPGANVLTF. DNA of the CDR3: TGTGCCAGCAGCTTAGGGGGGCCTGGGGCCAACGTCCTGACTTTC.

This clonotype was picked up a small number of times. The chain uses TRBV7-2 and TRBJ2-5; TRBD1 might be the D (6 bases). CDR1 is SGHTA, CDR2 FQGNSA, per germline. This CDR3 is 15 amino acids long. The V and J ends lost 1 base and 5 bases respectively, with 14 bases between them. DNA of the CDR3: TGTGCCAGCAGCTTAGTTGGGGGCGCGGGTGAGACCCAGTACTTC. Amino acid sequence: CASSLVGGAGETQYF.

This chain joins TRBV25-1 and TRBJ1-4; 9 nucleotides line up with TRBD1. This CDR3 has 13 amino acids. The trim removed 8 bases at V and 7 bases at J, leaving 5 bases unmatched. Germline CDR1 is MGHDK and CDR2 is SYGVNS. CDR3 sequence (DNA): TGTGCCAGCTCGGGACAGGGTTTTGAAAAACTGTTTTTT. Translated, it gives CASSGQGFEKLFF.

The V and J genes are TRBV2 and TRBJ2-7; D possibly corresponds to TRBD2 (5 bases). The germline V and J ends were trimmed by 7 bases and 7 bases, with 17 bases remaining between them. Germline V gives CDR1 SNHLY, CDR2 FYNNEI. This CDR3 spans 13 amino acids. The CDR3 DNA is TGTGCCAGCATGGAGGACTTTGAAGGGGAGCAGTACTTC. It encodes CASMEDFEGEQYF.

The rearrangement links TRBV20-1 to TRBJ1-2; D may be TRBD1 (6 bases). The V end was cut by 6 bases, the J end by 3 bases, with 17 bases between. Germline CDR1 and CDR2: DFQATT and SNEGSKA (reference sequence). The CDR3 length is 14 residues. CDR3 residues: CSASRGGADYGYTF. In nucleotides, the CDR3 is TGCAGTGCCAGCCGCGGGGGGGCAGACTATGGCTACACCTTC.

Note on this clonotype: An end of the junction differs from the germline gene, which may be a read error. CDR3 region: CASSVGQGGTEASF. CDR3 nucleotides: TGTGCCAGCAGCGTGGGACAGGGCGGCACTGAAGCTTCCTTT. The V gene is TRBV7-9, the J gene TRBJ1-1; 9 bases line up with TRBD1. The germline V gene has CDR1 SEHNR and CDR2 FQNEAQ (reference sequence). The CDR3 spans 14 residues.

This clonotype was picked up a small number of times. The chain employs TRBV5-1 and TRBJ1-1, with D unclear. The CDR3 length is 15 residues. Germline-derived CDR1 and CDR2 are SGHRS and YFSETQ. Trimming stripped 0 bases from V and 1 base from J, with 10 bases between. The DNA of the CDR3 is TGCGCCAGCAGCTTGGTGGCGGGAGCGAACACTGAAGCTTTCTTT. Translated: CASSLVAGANTEAFF.

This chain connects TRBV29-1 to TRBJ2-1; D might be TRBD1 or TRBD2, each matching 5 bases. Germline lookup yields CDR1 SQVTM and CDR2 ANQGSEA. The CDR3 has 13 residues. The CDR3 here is CSHWGSSRNEQFF. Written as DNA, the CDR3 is TGCAGTCACTGGGGGTCCTCAAGAAATGAGCAGTTCTTC.

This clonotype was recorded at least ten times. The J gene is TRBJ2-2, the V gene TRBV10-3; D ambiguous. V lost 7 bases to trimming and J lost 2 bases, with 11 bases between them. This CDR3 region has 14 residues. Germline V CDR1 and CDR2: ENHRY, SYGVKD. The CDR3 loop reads CAIKGADNTGELFF. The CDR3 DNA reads TGTGCCATCAAAGGCGCGGATAACACCGGGGAGCTGTTTTTT.